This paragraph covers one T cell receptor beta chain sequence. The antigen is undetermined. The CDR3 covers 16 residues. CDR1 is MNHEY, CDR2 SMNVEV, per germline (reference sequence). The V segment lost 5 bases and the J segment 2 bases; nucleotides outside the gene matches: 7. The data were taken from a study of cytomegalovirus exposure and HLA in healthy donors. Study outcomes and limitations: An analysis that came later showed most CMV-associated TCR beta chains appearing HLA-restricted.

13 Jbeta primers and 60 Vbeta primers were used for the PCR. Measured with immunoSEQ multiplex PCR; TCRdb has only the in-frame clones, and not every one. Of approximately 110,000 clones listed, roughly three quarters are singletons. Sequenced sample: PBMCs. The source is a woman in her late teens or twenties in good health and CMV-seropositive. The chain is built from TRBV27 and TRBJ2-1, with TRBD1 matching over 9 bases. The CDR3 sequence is CASSTPRQGAYNEQFF. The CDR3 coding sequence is TGTGCCAGCAGTACCCCCCGACAGGGGGCCTACAATGAGCAGTTCTTC.